This T cell receptor (beta chain) was found in a study of vaccination effects on CD4 cells after COVID-19 (dated by TCRdb to between 2021 and 2023). Describing the broader study: Across the study, the median time from the second dose to post-vaccine sampling was 72 days (range 14 to 241). SARS-CoV-2 spike-specific CD4+ TCR repertoires from before and after mRNA vaccination were compared in COVID-19 convalescent patients and in infection-naive vaccine recipients. The full study included 10 COVID-19 convalescent patients and several SARS-CoV-2-naive healthy vaccine recipients. Cultures from other donors in the study were sequenced using the Oncomine TCR Beta short-read assay on an Illumina iSeq 100. General findings and caveats noted by the study authors: Limitations of the study were the small number of convalescent patients and the absence of early post-infection timepoints. In healthy vaccine recipients, vaccine-induced clones were almost all SARS-CoV-2 mono-reactive, with only 1 of 255 being cross-reactive with common cold coronaviruses. Marked clonal contraction was observed in both infection-induced and vaccine-induced clones at late post-vaccination timepoints, consistent with waning T cell responses.

To identify antigen-specific CD4+ T cell clonotypes by their expansion, the ViraFEST assay first stimulated PBMC with viral peptide pools and then applied TCR sequencing. After 10 days of culture, CD4+ T cells were isolated with the EasySep CD4+ T cell isolation kit. Participants received two doses of either the BNT162b2 or the mRNA-1273 mRNA SARS-CoV-2 vaccine. None of the healthy vaccine recipients had a prior SARS-CoV-2 infection, which was confirmed by nucleocapsid antibody tests that came back negative both before and after vaccination. A few million PBMC per well were cultured with about 9 ug/ml peptides in IMDM containing roughly 5% human AB serum, around 10 IU/ml IL-2 and gentamicin. Half of the culture medium was replaced with fresh IL-2-containing medium on days 3 and 7. Unless noted otherwise, every peptide stimulation condition was cultured in triplicate wells. PBMC were separated from whole blood using Ficoll-Paque Plus gradient centrifugation and were then either cryopreserved at -140C or used fresh. The spike proteins of SARS-CoV-2 and of the common cold coronaviruses HCoV-NL63, HCoV-OC43 and HCoV-229E were spanned by overlapping peptide pools. The QIAamp micro DNA kit was used to extract genomic DNA from the cultured CD4+ T cells.

Ends trimmed: V by 2 bases, J by 4 bases; bases unmatched to a gene: 6. The CDR3 holds 15 amino acids from the cysteine to the phenylalanine. Just the 45-base CDR3 DNA is kept, in frame starting at base 1. The germline V gene specifies SGHRS as CDR1 and YFSETQ as CDR2. The protocol used for the library was the immunoSEQ multiplex PCR assay. TCR beta CDR3 sequencing was performed on DNA from the cultured, isolated CD4+ T cells. From the authors' description of their analysis: Non-productive TCR sequences were removed, reads were trimmed to the CDR3 region, and CDR3s of at least 7 amino acids were retained. Antigen-specific clonotypes were identified using the MANAFEST web app by comparison of expansion in peptide wells against reference cultures. To be called positive, a clone needed expansion at FDR<0.05 compared with the reference and with all other wells, an odds ratio greater than 5, and a frequency greater than 0.1% in two replicate wells. Cross-reactive clonotypes were defined as significantly expanded in SARS-CoV-2 spike wells and in at least one common cold coronavirus spike condition. Levenshtein distance calculated with the stringdist R package was used to assess CDR3 similarity, and unrooted trees were constructed with ape in R 3.6.1. Not all clones reach the TCRdb copy of this immuneACCESS table, which keeps in-frame sequences only. Checked studies attribute under half of the gap to unresolved V genes and leave the rest unexplained. The V and J calls and the clone size are those of that table, but D and trimming were determined from the DNA. The sample includes tens of thousands of clones, with about 80% observed a single time. The ten largest account for 1.2% of the sample.

On this clone itself: Its target antigen remains unknown. No much larger clonotype is one base removed from it; base qualities were not supplied.

The sample consisted of CD4+ T cells from PBMCs cultured with HCoV-229E spike peptides, taken after COVID-19 vaccination. The cell subset or site label, as the study defines it: HCoV-229E spike overlapping peptide pool stimulation. The chain couples TRBV5-1 to TRBJ2-3, and 8 junction bases match TRBD2. This TCR derives from a human donor who received a COVID-19 vaccine. For the CDR3, the sequence is CASSFSGGQSDTQYF. At the DNA level, the sequence is TGCGCCAGCAGCTTCTCGGGGGGGCAATCAGATACGCAGTATTTT.